This T cell receptor beta chain is drawn from a study of cytomegalovirus exposure and HLA in healthy donors. Regarding the study as a whole: For most subjects, TCR beta sequences were reported to predict HLA-A and HLA-B alleles with accuracy. In a later analysis, TCR beta V- and J-gene trimming was associated with a missense DCLRE1C variant.

V shed 0 bases and J shed 6 bases, with 16 bases lying between them. Germline V gene sequence: CDR1 SGHRS, CDR2 YFSETQ. This CDR3 contains 16 residues. The PCR employed 60 Vbeta primers together with 13 Jbeta primers. TCRdb's copy holds only in-frame clones and misses some; the assay was immunoSEQ multiplex PCR. The sample lists approximately 150,000 clones, approximately 68% occurring once. Every donor was a healthy person donating bone marrow. The study sampled nominally healthy donors, though unrecorded immune exposures were likely. Concerning this clone itself: The antigen remains undetermined.

V gene TRBV5-1 combines with J gene TRBJ2-1, with TRBD1 as a possible D gene (6 bases). The source is a man aged 40-49 years in good health and CMV-seronegative. Sequenced: PBMCs. The CDR3 loop is CASSLAQGWGVNEQFF. For the CDR3, the DNA is TGCGCCAGCAGCTTGGCCCAGGGGTGGGGAGTCAATGAGCAGTTCTTC.